These T cell receptor beta chains were read from a single sample in a study of low-dose radiotherapy and immunotherapy resistance in tumors. One entry per CDR3 protein, called by TCRdb with MiXCR from the reads. The sample yields under 90,000 distinct CDR3 sequences, over 15% seen once. This specimen consisted of PBMCs, obtained before treatment. The receptor set was obtained from a male donor with prostate cancer. Each CDR3 is given with its conserved first and last residue. Fields, in order: clone size, J gene, D gene, V gene, CDR3 DNA, CDR3 protein. The D gene is left open where the match is weak. Only some rows state a clone size, as once, few, many or a class for expanded clones.

abundance: many
j_gene: TRBJ2-1
d_gene: -
v_gene: TRBV24-1
CDR3nt: TGTGCCACCAGTGACCTTAGTGGTGAGCAGTTCTTC
CDR3aa: CATSDLSGEQFF

abundance: many
j_gene: TRBJ2-2
d_gene: -
v_gene: TRBV12-3/TRBV12-4
CDR3nt: TGTGCCAGCAGTCCCCCCGTGGCCGGGGAGCTGTTTTTT
CDR3aa: CASSPPVAGELFF

abundance: many
j_gene: TRBJ2-5
d_gene: -
v_gene: TRBV2
CDR3nt: TGTGCCAGCCGGCGAGAGACCCAGTACTTC
CDR3aa: CASRRETQYF

abundance: many
j_gene: TRBJ1-2
d_gene: -
v_gene: TRBV6-6
CDR3nt: TGTGCCAGCAGTTCAGGGGCCGGAACGAGGGGCACCTTC
CDR3aa: CASSSGAGTRGTF

abundance: many
j_gene: TRBJ2-2
d_gene: TRBD1
v_gene: TRBV5-4
CDR3nt: TGTGCCAGCAGCACCCAGGGGGCTGGCGGGGAGCTGTTTTTT
CDR3aa: CASSTQGAGGELFF

abundance: many
j_gene: TRBJ2-7
d_gene: TRBD2
v_gene: TRBV20-1
CDR3nt: TGCAGTGCTTCCCCCTCGGGGGGGGCTCGCTACGAGCAGTACTTC
CDR3aa: CSASPSGGARYEQYF

abundance: many
j_gene: TRBJ2-2
d_gene: TRBD2
v_gene: TRBV5-1
CDR3nt: TGCGCCAGCAGAGCTTCTTCTAGCGGGGCCTGGAACACCGGGGAGCTGTTTTTT
CDR3aa: CASRASSSGAWNTGELFF

abundance: many
j_gene: TRBJ2-7
d_gene: TRBD2
v_gene: TRBV5-1
CDR3nt: TGCGCCAGCAGCCCTTCAGCGGGGGCCACCTACGAGCAGTACTTC
CDR3aa: CASSPSAGATYEQYF

abundance: many
j_gene: TRBJ2-1
d_gene: TRBD2
v_gene: TRBV15
CDR3nt: TGTGCCACCAGCAGAAAAAGCGGGGCTGAGCAGTTCTTC
CDR3aa: CATSRKSGAEQFF

abundance: many
j_gene: TRBJ2-5
d_gene: TRBD1
v_gene: TRBV29-1
CDR3nt: TGCAGCGTTGTACTTGGGACAGGGGGGGAGACCCAGTACTTC
CDR3aa: CSVVLGTGGETQYF

abundance: many
j_gene: TRBJ2-2
d_gene: -
v_gene: TRBV19
CDR3nt: TGTGCCAGTAGTATGGGGGAGAACACCGGGGAGCTGTTTTTT
CDR3aa: CASSMGENTGELFF

abundance: many
j_gene: TRBJ2-3
d_gene: -
v_gene: TRBV6-1
CDR3nt: TGTGCCAGCAGTGGAGCCTGGGGGCCAGATACGCAGTATTTT
CDR3aa: CASSGAWGPDTQYF

abundance: many
j_gene: TRBJ2-3
d_gene: -
v_gene: TRBV5-1
CDR3nt: TGCGCCAGCAGCTTGGATGGCGGGAGCACAGATACGCAGTATTTT
CDR3aa: CASSLDGGSTDTQYF

abundance: -
j_gene: TRBJ1-5
d_gene: TRBD1
v_gene: TRBV19
CDR3nt: TGTGCCAGTTCCAGGGGGGGGAGCAATCAGCCCCAGCATTTT
CDR3aa: CASSRGGSNQPQHF

abundance: many
j_gene: TRBJ2-7
d_gene: -
v_gene: TRBV5-4
CDR3nt: TGTGCCAGCAGCTTGGGACAGTCGGTTAGGACCTACGAGCAGTACTTC
CDR3aa: CASSLGQSVRTYEQYF

abundance: many
j_gene: TRBJ2-3
d_gene: TRBD2
v_gene: TRBV12-3/TRBV12-4
CDR3nt: TGTGCCAGCAGTTTTGTGGCGGGGGGGCAGGGAACGCAGTATTTT
CDR3aa: CASSFVAGGQGTQYF

abundance: many
j_gene: TRBJ2-7
d_gene: TRBD2
v_gene: TRBV5-6
CDR3nt: TGTGCCAGCAGCTACACTAGCGGGGCCCTCGAGCAGTACTTC
CDR3aa: CASSYTSGALEQYF

abundance: many
j_gene: TRBJ2-3
d_gene: TRBD2
v_gene: TRBV14
CDR3nt: TGTGCCAGCAGCCAAGTGAGCGGGGGGACGCAGTATTTT
CDR3aa: CASSQVSGGTQYF